These T cell receptor beta chains were read from a single sample in a study of prognosis after radiotherapy for stage I lung cancer. From the multiplex PCR reads, TCRdb called clonotypes with MiXCR, one entry per CDR3 protein. The table records about 17,000 distinct CDR3 sequences, roughly 45% of them present only once. Source: PBMCs, taken before or after stereotactic body radiation therapy (not recorded which). These receptors were collected from a donor aged 50 or older with non-small cell lung cancer. Each CDR3 is given with its conserved first and last residue. A D gene is named only where the DNA matches it firmly. The listing skips clone size in some rows; elsewhere it reads once, few, many or a size class.

>TRBV5-1|many|TRBJ2-5|TRBD2
CASSLANAGAQETQYF
TGCGCCAGCAGCTTGGCCAACGCGGGAGCCCAAGAGACCCAGTACTTC
>TRBV9|.|TRBJ2-2|TRBD1
CASSARTGANTGELFF
TGTGCCAGCAGCGCCAGGACAGGGGCCAACACCGGGGAGCTGTTTTTT
>TRBV28|many|TRBJ1-5|.
CASSDNPKPQHF
TGTGCCAGCAGCGATAATCCGAAGCCCCAGCATTTT
>TRBV6-2/TRBV6-3|.|TRBJ1-1|.
CASSYWTENTEAFF
TGTGCCAGCAGTTACTGGACGGAGAACACTGAAGCTTTCTTT
>TRBV5-8|.|TRBJ2-1|.
CASSFLAVRYNDQFF
TGTGCCAGCAGCTTCTTAGCGGTCCGGTACAATGATCAGTTCTTC
>TRBV12-3/TRBV12-4|.|TRBJ2-7|TRBD2
CASRPGLASYEQYF
TGTGCCAGCAGACCGGGACTAGCGTCCTACGAGCAGTACTTC
>TRBV6-5|.|TRBJ2-2|.
CASSYLSRTADRVELFF
TGTGCCAGCAGTTACTTATCTCGGACGGCCGACCGGGTGGAGCTGTTTTTT
>TRBV6-1|.|TRBJ2-7|.
CASSETGFEQYF
TGTGCCAGCAGTGAAACAGGGTTCGAGCAGTACTTC
>TRBV6-2/TRBV6-3|.|TRBJ1-2|.
CASRLDSLKLNTDPNDYGYTF
TGTGCCAGCAGATTAGACAGTCTAAAACTCAATACAGATCCTAACGACTATGGCTACACCTTC
>TRBV20-1|many|TRBJ2-7|TRBD1
CSASRDSRSYEQYF
TGCAGTGCTAGTCGGGACAGTAGGTCCTACGAGCAGTACTTC
>TRBV6-9|.|TRBJ2-7|.
CASSYLSPEGRGSRKGSEQYF
TGTGCCAGCAGTTACCTCTCACCGGAGGGCAGGGGGAGTAGAAAAGGGTCCGAGCAGTACTTC
>TRBV27|many|TRBJ2-1|TRBD1
CASSKKQGARRNEQFF
TGTGCCAGCAGTAAAAAACAGGGGGCGCGGCGCAATGAGCAGTTCTTC
>TRBV27|many|TRBJ2-5|TRBD1
CASSLRGQGTLQETQYF
TGTGCCAGCAGTTTACGGGGACAGGGGACCCTCCAAGAGACCCAGTACTTC
>TRBV4-1|many|TRBJ2-7|.
CASSQASRTSSYEQYF
TGCGCCAGCAGCCAAGCCTCCCGGACCAGCTCCTACGAGCAGTACTTC
>TRBV5-1|many|TRBJ2-3|.
CASSLRDRTDTQYF
TGCGCCAGCAGCTTGCGGGACCGCACAGATACGCAGTATTTT
>TRBV27|.|TRBJ1-6|.
CASSKINSPHQF
TGTGCCAGCAGTAAAATTAATTCACCCCACCAATTT
>TRBV15|many|TRBJ1-2|.
CATSRVNNYGYTF
TGTGCCACCAGCAGAGTCAATAACTATGGCTACACCTTC
>TRBV6-1|many|TRBJ2-2|.
CASSVMDRNTGELFF
TGTGCCAGCAGTGTGATGGACCGAAACACCGGGGAGCTGTTTTTT
>TRBV28|.|TRBJ1-2|TRBD1
CASSSGGAPKNGYTF
TGTGCCAGCAGTTCAGGGGGCGCGCCCAAAAATGGCTACACCTTC
>TRBV7-9|.|TRBJ1-2|TRBD1
CASSFGTGELLGNYGYTF
TGCGCCAGCAGCTTCGGCACAGGGGAACTACTGGGGAACTATGGCTACACCTTC